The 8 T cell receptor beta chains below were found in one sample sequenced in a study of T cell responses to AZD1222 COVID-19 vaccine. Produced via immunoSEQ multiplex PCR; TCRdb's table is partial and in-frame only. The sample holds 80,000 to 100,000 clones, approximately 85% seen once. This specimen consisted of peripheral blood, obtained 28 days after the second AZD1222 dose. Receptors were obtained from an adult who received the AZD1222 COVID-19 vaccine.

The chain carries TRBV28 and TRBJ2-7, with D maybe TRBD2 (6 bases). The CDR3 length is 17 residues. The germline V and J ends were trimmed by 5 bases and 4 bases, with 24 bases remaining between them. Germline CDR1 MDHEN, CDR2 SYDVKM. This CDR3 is CASSRRAQPHALYEQYV. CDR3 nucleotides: TGTGCCAGCAGTCGGAGGGCCCAACCTCATGCCCTATACGAGCAGTACGTC.

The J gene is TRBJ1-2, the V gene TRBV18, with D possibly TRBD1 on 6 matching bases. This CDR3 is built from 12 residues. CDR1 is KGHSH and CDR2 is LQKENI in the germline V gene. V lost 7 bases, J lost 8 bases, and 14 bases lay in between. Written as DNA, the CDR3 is TGTGCCAGCTACAGGGAATCGCTCGGCTACACCTTC. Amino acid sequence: CASYRESLGYTF.

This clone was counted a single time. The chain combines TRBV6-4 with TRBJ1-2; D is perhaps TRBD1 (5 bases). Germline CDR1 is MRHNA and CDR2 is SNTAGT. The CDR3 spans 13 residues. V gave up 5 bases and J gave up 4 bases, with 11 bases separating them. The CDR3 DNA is TGTGCCAGCAGTCATGGGGGGTTCTATGGCTACACCTTC. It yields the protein CASSHGGFYGYTF.

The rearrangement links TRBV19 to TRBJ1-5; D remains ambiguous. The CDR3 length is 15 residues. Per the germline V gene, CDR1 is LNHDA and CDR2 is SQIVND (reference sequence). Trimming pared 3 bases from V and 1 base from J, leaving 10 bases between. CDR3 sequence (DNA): TGTGCCAGTAGTATTTTCGGGTCGAGCAATCAGCCCCAGCATTTT. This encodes CASSIFGSSNQPQHF.

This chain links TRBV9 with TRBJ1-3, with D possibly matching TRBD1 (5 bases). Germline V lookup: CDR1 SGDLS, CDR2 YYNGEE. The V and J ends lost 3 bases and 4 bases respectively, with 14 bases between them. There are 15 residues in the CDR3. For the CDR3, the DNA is TGTGCCAGCAGCGCCCTAACAGGTATCGGAAACACCATATATTTT. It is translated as CASSALTGIGNTIYF.

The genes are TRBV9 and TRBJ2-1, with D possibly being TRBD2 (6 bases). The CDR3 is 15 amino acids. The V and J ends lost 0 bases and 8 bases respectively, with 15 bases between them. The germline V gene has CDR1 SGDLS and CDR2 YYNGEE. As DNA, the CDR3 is TGTGCCAGCAGCGTAGGGGGGACTGGATTCGATGAGCAGTTCTTC. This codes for CASSVGGTGFDEQFF.

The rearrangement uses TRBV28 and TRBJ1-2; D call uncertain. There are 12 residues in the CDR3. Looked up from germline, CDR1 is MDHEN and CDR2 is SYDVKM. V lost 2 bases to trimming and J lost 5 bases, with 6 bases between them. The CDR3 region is CASSLVSYGYTF. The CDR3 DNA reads TGTGCCAGCAGTTTAGTGTCATATGGCTACACCTTC.

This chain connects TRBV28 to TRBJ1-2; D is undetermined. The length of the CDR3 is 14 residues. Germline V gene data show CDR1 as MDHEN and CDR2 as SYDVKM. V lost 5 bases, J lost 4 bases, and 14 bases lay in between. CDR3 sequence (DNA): TGTGCCAGCAGTCCCCCGACACCCTCCTATGGCTACACCTTC. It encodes CASSPPTPSYGYTF.